Listed below are T cell receptor beta chains from one sample, sequenced in a study of blood T cell repertoires in COVID-19. Sequencing was performed with immunoSEQ multiplex PCR; in TCRdb, only in-frame clones are kept and a portion is missing. The sample has several thousand clones, about 86% seen once. Sequenced: peripheral blood. The receptors were gathered from a human donor in a cohort sampled during active COVID-19. Each CDR3 is given with its conserved first and last residue. Each record gives: J gene, clone size, D gene, V gene, CDR3 protein, CDR3 DNA. A D gene is named only where the DNA matches it firmly. Size is omitted from some rows. Given values are once, few, many or a class for expanded clones.

>TRBJ1-2|-|TRBD1|TRBV2
CASSEGGQGSYGYTF
TGTGCCAGCAGTGAAGGGGGACAGGGGAGCTATGGCTACACCTTC
>TRBJ2-7|-|-|TRBV19
CASSSQGRSYEQYF
TGTGCCAGTAGTTCCCAGGGGCGGTCCTACGAGCAGTACTTC
>TRBJ1-2|-|-|TRBV5-6
CASSLAGGPTGYTF
TGTGCCAGCAGCTTGGCGGGGGGTCCAACTGGCTACACCTTC
>TRBJ2-7|few|TRBD1|TRBV7-6
CASSLAGQDYEQYF
TGTGCCAGCAGCTTAGCGGGACAGGACTACGAGCAGTACTTC
>TRBJ1-2|-|-|TRBV6-5
CASREGGNYGYTF
TGTGCCAGCAGGGAGGGGGGGAACTATGGCTACACCTTC
>TRBJ2-1|-|-|TRBV19
CASSDSGTGGNEQFF
TGTGCCAGTAGCGATAGCGGAACAGGAGGGAATGAGCAGTTCTTC
>TRBJ2-2|-|-|TRBV6-1
CASSELTNTGELFF
TGTGCCAGCAGTGAACTAACGAACACCGGGGAGCTGTTTTTT
>TRBJ2-1|-|TRBD1|TRBV20-1
CSASEGQGISYNEQFF
TGCAGTGCTAGTGAAGGACAGGGAATCTCCTACAATGAGCAGTTCTTC
>TRBJ2-7|-|-|TRBV3-1/TRBV3-2
CASSQQYEQYF
TGTGCCAGCAGCCAACAGTACGAGCAGTACTTC
>TRBJ2-3|-|TRBD1|TRBV3-1/TRBV3-2
CASSLRQGRSTDTQYF
TGTGCCAGCAGCCTCCGACAGGGCCGTAGCACAGATACGCAGTATTTT
>TRBJ2-7|-|-|TRBV7-2
CASSLSYVRVYEQYF
TGTGCCAGCAGCTTATCTTACGTCAGGGTTTACGAGCAGTACTTC
>TRBJ1-1|-|-|TRBV29-1
CSVEDGGGTEAFF
TGCAGCGTTGAAGATGGGGGGGGGACTGAAGCTTTCTTT
>TRBJ2-3|-|-|TRBV4-2
CASSQNWAAGDTQYF
TGTGCCAGCAGCCAAAACTGGGCGGCGGGAGATACGCAGTATTTT
>TRBJ1-6|few|TRBD1|TRBV27
CASSWTGGNSPLHF
TGTGCCAGCAGTTGGACAGGGGGTAATTCACCCCTCCACTTT
>TRBJ1-5|-|-|TRBV7-9
CASSLNLNQPQHF
TGTGCCAGCAGCTTAAATCTCAATCAGCCCCAGCATTTT
>TRBJ2-5|-|-|TRBV11-2
CASSFAAYQETQYF
TGTGCCAGCAGCTTCGCAGCGTACCAAGAGACCCAGTACTTC
>TRBJ2-7|once|-|TRBV4-1
CASSRGQGIGEQYF
TGCGCCAGCAGCCGGGGCCAGGGGATCGGGGAGCAGTACTTC
>TRBJ2-7|-|TRBD2|TRBV3-1/TRBV3-2
CASSSRGGQGEQYF
TGTGCCAGCAGCAGCCGGGGGGGGCAAGGGGAGCAGTACTTC
>TRBJ1-2|-|-|TRBV28
CASSLQGGSLYYGYTF
TGTGCCAGCAGTCTACAGGGTGGAAGTCTCTACTATGGCTACACCTTC
>TRBJ1-2|-|-|TRBV9
CASSVGWALSYGYTF
TGTGCCAGCAGCGTAGGATGGGCCCTAAGCTATGGCTACACCTTC
>TRBJ1-2|-|-|TRBV29-1
CSVYTLDSSNYGYTF
TGCAGCGTTTACACGCTGGACAGCTCTAACTATGGCTACACCTTC
>TRBJ1-5|-|-|TRBV3-1/TRBV3-2
CASSLVRGFPSNQPQHF
TGTGCCAGCAGCCTAGTTCGGGGATTCCCTAGCAATCAGCCCCAGCATTTT